These 19 T cell receptor beta chains originate from one sample sequenced in a study of blood T cell repertoires in COVID-19. Data came from immunoSEQ multiplex PCR; TCRdb stores just in-frame clones and leaves some out. The top ten clones hold about 4% of a sample with roughly 130,000 clones, roughly 90% of them seen once. Sequencing was carried out using peripheral blood. The source of these receptors is a man aged 50-59 years with active COVID-19.

The V call is TRBV19, the J call TRBJ2-3, with 10 bases lining up with TRBD2. Per germline, CDR1 LNHDA and CDR2 SQIVND (reference sequence). The J segment lost 3 bases and the V segment lost 2 bases, leaving 14 bases of the junction unmatched. The CDR3 covers 19 residues. The CDR3 DNA follows: TGTGCCAGTAGTATAAACCCTCGGCTAGCGGGAGATGAGACAGATACGCAGTATTTT. This translates into CASSINPRLAGDETDTQYF.

This sequence joins TRBV9 and TRBJ2-5; 8 bases map to TRBD2. Germline-derived CDR1 and CDR2 are SGDLS and YYNGEE. The CDR3 runs to 14 residues. J lost 4 bases, V lost 4 bases, and 6 bases had no gene match. The CDR3 region is CASSSRGGGETQYF. Written as DNA, the CDR3 is TGTGCCAGCAGCTCTCGGGGGGGCGGAGAGACCCAGTACTTC.

The chain joins TRBV7-9 to TRBJ2-7; tentatively, D is TRBD1 (6 bases). There are 15 residues in the CDR3. Germline CDR1 SEHNR, CDR2 FQNEAQ (reference sequence). The V and J ends lost 1 base and 2 bases respectively, with 12 bases between them. The CDR3 loop is CASSLVGTPTYEQYF. Written as DNA, the CDR3 is TGTGCCAGCAGCTTAGTAGGGACACCCACCTACGAGCAGTACTTC.

The genes are TRBV21-1 and TRBJ2-7; the table's D call, TRBD1, was not checked against the DNA. TRBV21-1 is termed a pseudogene. The CDR3 is made up of 16 amino acids. Here the CDR3 reads CASSKFRQGGRYEQYV. CDR3 DNA sequence: TGTGCCAGCAGCAAATTCCGACAGGGTGGGCGATACGAGCAGTACGTC.

V usage is TRBV5-1 and J usage is TRBJ2-7; TRBD1 might be the D (7 bases). CDR3 length: 14 residues. V dropped 0 bases and J dropped 4 bases, with 11 bases sitting between them. Per the germline V gene, CDR1 is SGHRS and CDR2 is YFSETQ. CDR3 region: CASSLEAGQYEQYV. The DNA for the CDR3 is TGCGCCAGCAGCTTGGAGGCGGGACAGTACGAGCAGTACGTC.

The V and J genes are TRBV11-2 and TRBJ1-5, with D uncertain. The germline CDR1 and CDR2 sequences are SGHAT and FQNNGV. This CDR3 region has 13 residues. The ends were cut back, 4 bases at V and 7 bases at J, with 11 bases in the middle. As DNA, the CDR3 is TGTGCCAGCAGCTCTGGGAGCAGCCAGCCCCAGCATTTT. Translated, it gives CASSSGSSQPQHF.

The chain links TRBV6-6 to TRBJ2-1, with a tentative D call TRBD2 (7 bases). Trimming shortened V by 5 bases and J by 2 bases, and 19 bases separated the two germline ends. CDR1 and CDR2 (germline): MNHNY, SVGAGI (reference sequence). CDR3 length: 17 amino acids. CDR3 nucleotide sequence: TGTGCCAGCAGTCCTCTGGGGGGGCGGTCTCCCTACAATGAGCAGTTCTTC. Translation gives CASSPLGGRSPYNEQFF.

This rearrangement joins TRBV5-1 to TRBJ2-7; D perhaps matches TRBD2 (6 bases). The CDR3 length is 13 residues. Trimming left V 0 bases short and J 5 bases short, with 9 bases between. The germline V gene has CDR1 SGHRS and CDR2 YFSETQ. The CDR3 region is CASSLASGDEQYF. CDR3 nucleotide sequence: TGCGCCAGCAGCTTGGCCTCGGGGGACGAGCAGTACTTC.

The chain carries TRBV19 and TRBJ2-2; D call uncertain. V lost 5 bases and J lost 4, with 11 bases in between. The CDR3 extends over 14 amino acids. Germline V lookup: CDR1 LNHDA, CDR2 SQIVND (reference sequence). CDR3 nucleotide sequence: TGTGCCAGTAGTCTCGGTTTCGGCACCGGGGAGCTGTTTTTT. This encodes CASSLGFGTGELFF.

The gene calls are TRBV11-2 and TRBJ1-1, with D possibly TRBD1 on 5 matching bases. The CDR3 is 15 amino acids. The V gene lost 0 bases and the J gene lost 0 bases, with 8 bases spanning the gap. CDR1 is SGHAT and CDR2 is FQNNGV in the germline V gene. The CDR3 here is CASSLDGGVNTEAFF. CDR3 DNA sequence: TGTGCCAGCAGCTTAGACGGGGGAGTGAACACTGAAGCTTTCTTT.

The rearrangement links TRBV10-2 to TRBJ2-1; 7 nucleotides agree with TRBD2. Germline trimming cut 5 bases from V and 8 bases from J; bases unmatched to any gene: 15. The CDR3 is made up of 16 amino acids. CDR1 is WSHSY and CDR2 is SAAADI in the germline V gene. The DNA for the CDR3 is TGCGCCAGCAGTAGGAGGGGCGGGAGAAGTTCCGATGAGCAGTTCTTC. Encoded protein: CASSRRGGRSSDEQFF.

This CDR3 is CATKGVKSGTRYTDTQYF. The CDR3 nucleotides are TGTGCCACTAAGGGAGTGAAAAGCGGAACGAGATACACAGATACGCAGTATTTT. The rearrangement uses TRBV19 and TRBJ2-3; the D gene is possibly TRBD2 (5 bases). CDR1 is LNHDA, CDR2 SQIVND, per germline (reference sequence). The CDR3 has 18 residues. V lost 10 bases to trimming and J lost 2 bases, with 28 bases between them.

This rearrangement joins TRBV9 to TRBJ1-3, with D unresolved. CDR3 length equals 16 residues. Trimming took 0 bases from V and 2 from J, leaving 12 bases between them. Germline CDR1 and CDR2: SGDLS and YYNGEE. For the CDR3, the DNA is TGTGCCAGCAGCGTAGACATCGGGAGAGCTGGAAACACCATATATTTT. It specifies CASSVDIGRAGNTIYF.

The genes are TRBV11-2 and TRBJ2-7, with 9 bases fitting TRBD2. This CDR3 is 15 amino acids long. V lost 0 bases and J lost 4; bases outside the gene matches: 4. Germline CDR1 is SGHAT and CDR2 is FQNNGV. The CDR3 coding sequence is TGTGCCAGCAGCTTAGAGTTAGCGGGAGAATACGAGCAGTACGTC. Translation: CASSLELAGEYEQYV.

V and J are TRBV24-1 and TRBJ2-7; 10 nucleotides match TRBD1. Germline V lookup: CDR1 KGHDR, CDR2 SFDVKD. The V gene end was trimmed by 10 bases and the J gene end by 2 bases; junction bases not matched to a gene: 16. The CDR3 contains 17 residues. CDR3 sequence reads: CATGTGAALKPTYEQYF. The CDR3 nucleotides read TGTGCCACAGGGACAGGGGCCGCACTAAAACCTACCTACGAGCAGTACTTC.

The chain is built from TRBV24-1 and TRBJ1-6, with D hard to call. Trimming stripped 5 bases from V and 6 bases from J, with 16 bases between. There are 16 residues in the CDR3. CDR1 and CDR2 from the germline V gene are KGHDR and SFDVKD. CDR3 amino acids: CATSAPTLEGNSPLHF. CDR3 bases: TGTGCCACCAGTGCCCCGACATTGGAAGGTAATTCACCCCTCCACTTT.

The CDR3 here is CASSEQAPLNTEAFF. The CDR3 DNA sequence: TGTGCCAGCAGTGAACAGGCTCCCTTGAACACTGAAGCTTTCTTT. The rearrangement joins TRBV2 to TRBJ1-1; D is unresolved. The germline V and J ends were trimmed by 2 bases and 0 bases, with 10 bases remaining between them. This CDR3 spans 15 amino acids. Germline-derived CDR1 and CDR2 are SNHLY and FYNNEI.

This chain joins TRBV4-1 and TRBJ1-4; 9 nucleotides align to TRBD1. Germline assignment: CDR1 MGHRA and CDR2 YSYEKL. CDR3 length: 18 residues. Germline trimming cut 8 bases from V and 3 bases from J; bases unmatched to any gene: 16. The CDR3 loop reads CASRRGTGYRRANEKLFF. The CDR3 DNA reads TGCGCCAGCCGCAGGGGGACAGGGTATCGTAGGGCTAATGAAAAACTGTTTTTT.

The chain combines TRBV2 with TRBJ2-7, with 7 positions matching TRBD1. Germline V gene lookup returns CDR1 SNHLY and CDR2 FYNNEI. CDR3 length: 12 amino acids. The ends lost 0 bases at V and 9 bases at J; junction bases unmatched: 2. The CDR3, as DNA: TGTGCCAGCAGTGAAGCGAAGGGGGCGCAGTACTTC. It is translated as CASSEAKGAQYF.